The clone carrying this T cell receptor beta chain has a handful of counts. The data are from a study of CD8+ T cells in alopecia areata. Sequencing relied on a cDNA template that was reverse transcribed from extracted RNA. Method: immunoSEQ multiplex PCR; TCRdb's copy keeps in-frame clones and lacks some. This sample yields about 110,000 clones, of which under 60% are seen a single time; roughly 25% belongs to the top ten. This CDR3 contains 15 residues. V lost 3 bases and J lost 2, with 11 bases in between. Germline V gene lookup returns CDR1 MDHEN and CDR2 SYDVKM. This chain links TRBV28 with TRBJ1-5; possible D gene TRBD1, 6 bases. Material: NKG2D-low CD8+ T cells sorted from blood. The receptor was derived from a human donor with alopecia areata. In DNA, the CDR3 is TGTGCCAGCAGTTTTTTGGGGGCGGGCAATCAGCCCCAGCATTTT. This codes for CASSFLGAGNQPQHF.